Shown below are 29 T cell receptor beta chains from a single sample sequenced in a study of cytomegalovirus exposure and HLA in healthy donors. PCR employed 60 Vbeta and 13 Jbeta primers. The assay was immunoSEQ multiplex PCR, and TCRdb's table has in-frame clones only and misses some. The data contain 100,000 to 120,000 clones, roughly 70% of them singletons. Material for sequencing was PBMCs. The receptors here all came from a woman in her thirties or forties in good health and CMV-seropositive.

J is TRBJ2-6 and V is TRBV6-1; D is perhaps TRBD2 (5 bases). The CDR3 has 14 residues. CDR1 is MNHNS, CDR2 SASEGT, per germline. V was shortened by 11 bases and J by 4 bases, with 15 bases between the two germline ends. CDR3 residues: CAGSSGSGANVLTF. The CDR3 DNA follows: TGTGCCGGTTCGAGCGGTTCCGGGGCCAACGTCCTGACTTTC.

For this clone: Different DNA sequences within this sample yield the same CDR3. The rearrangement joins TRBV7-2 to TRBJ1-5; a possible D gene is TRBD1 (5 bases). This CDR3 region has 14 residues. The V gene's germline CDR1 is SGHTA and CDR2 FQGNSA. V was cut by 1 base and J by 4 bases, with 8 bases left in between. For the CDR3, the DNA is TGTGCCAGCAGCTTAGGACAGAGGAATCAGCCCCAGCATTTT. Its translation: CASSLGQRNQPQHF.

This clone showed up just once. This chain joins TRBV6-5 and TRBJ2-3; 8 positions match TRBD1. CDR1 is MNHEY and CDR2 is SVGAGI in the germline V gene. This CDR3 is built from 15 residues. After removal of 2 bases from V and 2 bases from J, the junction contained 3 bases not matched to a gene. The CDR3 nucleotides are TGTGCCAGCAGTTACGCGGGACAGGCCACAGATACGCAGTATTTT. Its protein is CASSYAGQATDTQYF.

This chain links TRBV6-4 with TRBJ2-7; TRBD2 might be the D (6 bases). V lost 6 bases, J lost 6 bases, and 24 bases lay in between. This CDR3 is built from 16 residues. CDR1 is MRHNA and CDR2 is SNTAGT in the germline V gene. In DNA, the CDR3 is TGTGCCAGCAGGGCGGGAACTCCCAGGAGGTCGGGCGAGCAGTACTTC. Amino acids: CASRAGTPRRSGEQYF.

This clone has a handful of counts. The chain uses TRBV5-1 and TRBJ1-5; 7 bases line up with TRBD1. V lost 1 base, J lost 5 bases, and 0 bases stayed unmatched. The CDR3 totals 13 residues. Germline loops: CDR1 SGHRS, CDR2 YFSETQ. This chain's CDR3 is CASSLTGDQPQHF. CDR3 DNA: TGCGCCAGCAGCTTGACAGGGGATCAGCCCCAGCATTTT.

V usage is TRBV18 and J usage is TRBJ2-5, with a tentative D call TRBD2 (5 bases). The J call may be incorrect, as the DNA end agrees better with TRBJ2-7. Germline CDR1 reads KGHSH; CDR2 reads LQKENI. The CDR3 has 14 residues. The CDR3 loop reads CASSPSGTNYEQYF. The CDR3 DNA reads TGTGCCAGCTCGCCATCGGGAACCAATTACGAGCAGTACTTC.

Notes on this clone: Other DNA sequences in this sample translate to the same CDR3. V is TRBV7-8 and J is TRBJ2-5; maybe TRBD2 (5 bases). Germline CDR1 is SGHVS and CDR2 is FQNEAQ. CDR3 length: 14 amino acids. V shed 3 bases and J shed 2 bases, with 10 bases lying between them. CDR3 DNA sequence: TGTGCCAGCAGCTTGTGGACTGCTCAAGAGACCCAGTACTTC. This codes for CASSLWTAQETQYF.

Details on this clone: Relative to the germline gene, one junction end is altered; a read error may explain this. V is TRBV5-1 and J is TRBJ1-1; D is perhaps TRBD1 (5 bases). Per the germline V gene, CDR1 is SGHRS and CDR2 is YFSETQ. The length of the CDR3 is 14 residues. CDR3 DNA sequence: TGCGCCAGCAGCTTGGTCGCGGCAGGGACTGACGCTTTCTTT. Amino acid sequence: CASSLVAAGTDAFF.

The chain recombines TRBV19 with TRBJ2-5, with 9 nucleotides matching TRBD1. The CDR3 runs to 13 residues. CDR1 is LNHDA and CDR2 is SQIVND in the germline V gene (reference sequence). Trimming took 11 bases from V and 1 from J; bases not matched to a gene: 5. CDR3 DNA: TGTGCCTCGAAGACAGGGGGCCAAGAGACCCAGTACTTC. Translation: CASKTGGQETQYF.

V usage is TRBV5-1 and J usage is TRBJ2-4, with 10 bases that match TRBD1. With V trimmed by 4 bases and J by 3 bases, 13 bases remained unmatched. Per germline, CDR1 SGHRS and CDR2 YFSETQ. This CDR3 region has 18 residues. DNA for the CDR3: TGCGCCAGCAGCCCCGGACCGGGACAGGGGACTCGCAAAAACATTCAGTACTTC. Protein sequence: CASSPGPGQGTRKNIQYF. Looking up the rest from reference TRBV5-1 and TRBJ2-4 gives the full variable domain: KAGVTQTPRYLIKTRGQQVTLSCSPISGHRSVSWYQQTPGQGLQFLFEYFSETQRNKGNFPGRFSGRQFSNSRSEMNVSTLELGDSALYLCASSPGPGQGTRKNIQYFGAGTRLSVL.

This chain links TRBV6-1 with TRBJ1-2; 7 nucleotides agree with TRBD1. The ends lost 7 bases at V and 6 bases at J; junction bases unmatched: 8. The length of the CDR3 is 13 residues. The germline V gene encodes CDR1 MNHNS and CDR2 SASEGT. In nucleotides, the CDR3 is TGTGCCAGCAACCAGGGGGGAGCGGATGGCTACACCTTC. This gives the protein CASNQGGADGYTF.

The gene calls are TRBV18 and TRBJ2-1; possible D gene TRBD1, 6 bases. CDR1 is KGHSH and CDR2 is LQKENI in the germline V gene. Between the trimmed V and J ends, which lost 5 bases and 5 bases, there was a span of 13 bases. This CDR3 has 14 amino acids. The CDR3 loop is CASSAGVSNNEQFF. In nucleotides, the CDR3 is TGTGCCAGCTCAGCAGGGGTTTCGAACAATGAGCAGTTCTTC. The variable domain in full, completed from reference TRBV18 and TRBJ2-1, reads NAGVMQNPRHLVRRRGQEARLRCSPMKGHSHVYWYRQLPEEGLKFMVYLQKENIIDESGMPKERFSAEFPKEGPSILRIQQVVRGDSAAYFCASSAGVSNNEQFFGPGTRLTVL.

The V call is TRBV5-1, the J call TRBJ2-7; 8 nucleotides match TRBD2. The CDR3 runs to 14 residues. V trimming: 6 bases; J trimming: 4 bases; junction bases outside the gene matches: 9. In germline, CDR1 is SGHRS, CDR2 YFSETQ. The CDR3 here is CASKKLAGPYEQYF. In DNA, the CDR3 is TGCGCCAGCAAAAAATTAGCGGGACCTTACGAGCAGTACTTC. The full variable domain, its missing parts supplied by reference TRBV5-1 and TRBJ2-7, is KAGVTQTPRYLIKTRGQQVTLSCSPISGHRSVSWYQQTPGQGLQFLFEYFSETQRNKGNFPGRFSGRQFSNSRSEMNVSTLELGDSALYLCASKKLAGPYEQYFGPGTRLTVT.

The V and J genes are TRBV30 and TRBJ2-7; 13 bases match TRBD2. The CDR3 spans 16 residues. Germline V lookup: CDR1 GTSNPN, CDR2 SVGIG (reference sequence). The trim removed 6 bases at V and 6 bases at J, leaving 14 bases unmatched. Here the CDR3 reads CACSLGGLAGFGEQYF. The DNA for the CDR3 is TGTGCCTGTTCTCTAGGGGGACTAGCGGGATTTGGCGAGCAGTACTTC.

V and J are TRBV9 and TRBJ2-5; possible D gene TRBD1, 7 bases. This CDR3 is built from 14 residues. The germline V gene has CDR1 SGDLS and CDR2 YYNGEE. The V and J ends lost 0 bases and 5 bases respectively, with 11 bases between them. The CDR3 is CASSVEAGGETQYF. CDR3 bases: TGTGCCAGCAGCGTAGAGGCAGGGGGGGAGACCCAGTACTTC.

As for this clone: The sample contains more than one DNA sequence encoding this CDR3. This sequence joins TRBV5-8 and TRBJ1-1; 9 positions match TRBD1. The CDR3 is made up of 18 amino acids. Germline V gene lookup returns CDR1 SGHTS and CDR2 YDEGEE. After removal of 1 base from V and 14 bases from J, the junction contained 24 bases not matched to a gene. The CDR3 is CASSLSPTGGLGARRAFF. The CDR3 nucleotides are TGTGCCAGCAGCTTGAGTCCCACAGGGGGCCTCGGAGCGAGAAGGGCCTTCTTT.

The gene calls are TRBV4-1 and TRBJ1-1, with TRBD1 as a possible D gene (6 bases). V lost 4 bases to trimming and J lost 1 base, with 7 bases between them. The length of the CDR3 is 13 residues. Germline values: CDR1 MGHRA, CDR2 YSYEKL. The DNA for the CDR3 is TGCGCCAGCAGCCCCAGGGGGAACACTGAAGCTTTCTTT. Encoded protein: CASSPRGNTEAFF.

Comments on this clone: Other DNA sequences in the sample encode the same CDR3. The chain couples TRBV27 to TRBJ1-4, with TRBD1 identical over 7 bases. In germline, CDR1 is MNHEY, CDR2 SMNVEV (reference sequence). V lost 2 bases and J lost 8; bases outside the gene matches: 11. The CDR3 is made up of 16 amino acids. The CDR3 sequence: CASSLERPGGNEKLFF. The CDR3 DNA sequence: TGTGCCAGCAGTTTAGAGCGTCCAGGGGGGAACGAAAAACTGTTTTTT.

The V call is TRBV19, the J call TRBJ2-7; 9 nucleotides agree with TRBD1. J lost 4 bases, V lost 5 bases, and 3 bases had no gene match. From germline, CDR1 is LNHDA and CDR2 SQIVND (reference sequence). The CDR3 sequence is 13 residues long. CDR3 in amino acids: CASSPDRGYEQYF. As DNA, the CDR3 is TGTGCCAGTAGTCCCGACAGGGGGTACGAGCAGTACTTC.

This chain links TRBV5-1 with TRBJ2-1; a weak D match, TRBD2 (7 bases). The CDR3 totals 14 residues. The germline V gene has CDR1 SGHRS and CDR2 YFSETQ. The ends were cut back, 4 bases at V and 8 bases at J, with 16 bases in the middle. In DNA form, the CDR3 reads TGCGCCAGCAGCCCGAGGGGGGGCTTTCATGAGCAGTTCTTC. It yields the protein CASSPRGGFHEQFF.

The J gene is TRBJ2-7, the V gene TRBV19, with D maybe TRBD1 (6 bases). The CDR3 totals 14 residues. Looked up from germline, CDR1 is LNHDA and CDR2 is SQIVND (reference sequence). Trimming stripped 3 bases from V and 3 bases from J, with 12 bases between. CDR3 DNA: TGTGCCAGTAGTATGACTGGACAGAGCTACGAGCAGTACTTC. This codes for CASSMTGQSYEQYF.

This clone was detected only a few times. The rearrangement uses TRBV5-1 and TRBJ2-7; TRBD2 agrees at 11 bases. The CDR3 runs 20 residues. V shed 4 bases and J 3 bases; nucleotides not matched to a gene: 21. CDR1 SGHRS and CDR2 YFSETQ come from the germline V gene. The CDR3 coding sequence is TGCGCCAGCAGCATCTCCAATTTAGCGGGAGGGCCAATGGGCCACTACGAGCAGTACTTC. It encodes CASSISNLAGGPMGHYEQYF.

This clone was seen only once. This chain links TRBV14 with TRBJ1-1; TRBD1 agrees at 10 bases. The V segment lost 3 bases and the J segment 8 bases; nucleotides outside the gene matches: 9. CDR3 length: 15 amino acids. Germline values: CDR1 SGHDN, CDR2 FVKESK. CDR3 sequence (DNA): TGTGCCAGCAGCCATTTGACAGGGGGCAATAAGGAAGCTTTCTTT. Amino acid sequence: CASSHLTGGNKEAFF.

V usage is TRBV29-1 and J usage is TRBJ1-1; a weak D match, TRBD1 (5 bases). From germline, CDR1 is SQVTM and CDR2 ANQGSEA. The V and J ends lost 3 bases and 1 base respectively, with 15 bases between them. The CDR3 loop spans 15 amino acids. The chain's CDR3 is CSVDRQGRGNTEAFF. CDR3 DNA: TGCAGCGTTGATAGGCAGGGAAGAGGGAACACTGAAGCTTTCTTT. The entire variable domain, with the rest obtained from reference TRBV29-1 and TRBJ1-1, is as follows: SAVISQKPSRDICQRGTSLTIQCQVDSQVTMMFWYRQQPGQSLTLIATANQGSEATYESGFVIDKFPISRPNLTFSTLTVSNMSPEDSSIYLCSVDRQGRGNTEAFFGQGTRLTVV.

The V and J genes are TRBV7-9 and TRBJ1-1, with a tentative D call TRBD1 (6 bases). This CDR3 spans 14 amino acids. The V and J ends lost 5 bases and 1 base respectively, with 11 bases between them. Per the germline V gene, CDR1 is SEHNR and CDR2 is FQNEAQ (reference sequence). DNA for the CDR3: TGTGCCAGCAGCCCGGGACATCAGAACACTGAAGCTTTCTTT. Residues: CASSPGHQNTEAFF.

The chain couples TRBV7-9 to TRBJ1-4; TRBD1 matches at 7 bases. V shed 1 base, J shed 3 bases, and the junction held 2 bases outside the gene matches. The CDR3 spans 15 residues. CDR1 SEHNR and CDR2 FQNEAQ come from the germline V gene (reference sequence). CDR3 bases: TGTGCCAGCAGCTTAGGGGGACAGTCTAATGAAAAACTGTTTTTT. Its translation is CASSLGGQSNEKLFF.

The rearrangement uses TRBV19 and TRBJ2-1; 9 bases fit TRBD2. The CDR3 runs 15 residues. The ends lost 0 bases at V and 6 bases at J; junction bases unmatched: 3. Germline V CDR1 and CDR2: LNHDA, SQIVND (reference sequence). The CDR3: CASSIEGLARNEQFF. The CDR3 coding sequence is TGTGCCAGTAGTATAGAGGGACTAGCACGCAATGAGCAGTTCTTC.

The genes are TRBV7-9 and TRBJ2-7; D uncertain. The CDR3 is 12 residues long. Trimming removed 2 bases at V and 3 bases at J, with 5 bases between. Germline loops: CDR1 SEHNR, CDR2 FQNEAQ (reference sequence). CDR3 sequence reads: CASSLNYYEQYF. The CDR3 DNA reads as TGTGCCAGCAGCTTAAATTACTACGAGCAGTACTTC.

This clone was counted a single time. The chain couples TRBV12-5 to TRBJ2-7, with TRBD2 matching 12 bases. The V and J ends lost 5 bases and 5 bases, in that order; junction bases with no gene match: 4. The CDR3 loop spans 14 amino acids. Germline CDR1 and CDR2: LGHNT and FRNRAP. CDR3 in DNA: TGTGCTAGTGGTCGGACTAGCGGGATTCACGAGCAGTACTTC. Its translation: CASGRTSGIHEQYF. Full variable domain (rest looked up from reference TRBV12-5 and TRBJ2-7): DARVTQTPRHKVTEMGQEVTMRCQPILGHNTVFWYRQTMMQGLELLAYFRNRAPLDDSGMPKDRFSAEMPDATLATLKIQPSEPRDSAVYFCASGRTSGIHEQYFGPGTRLTVT.